Listed here are 10 T cell receptor beta chains from one sample, sequenced in a study of CD8 T cells in ankylosing spondylitis. Which antigens these TCRs recognize remains unknown. Study outcomes and limitations: In ankylosing spondylitis blood, a motif of eight highly homologous TCR beta variants appeared characteristic.

MiXCR, run by TCRdb on the 5' RACE reads, gives a single entry per CDR3 protein. The table lists hundreds of thousands of distinct CDR3 sequences, roughly 17% of them singletons, with just over 1% in the top ten. The specimen sequenced was blood, either unsorted or a sorted T cell fraction (not recorded which). The source of these receptors is a male donor with ankylosing spondylitis.

The sample holds a few counts of this clonotype. The chain couples TRBV5-1 to TRBJ2-5, with TRBD2 matching over 7 bases. This CDR3 comprises 14 residues. Trimming at V came to 7 bases and at J to 2 bases, leaving 8 bases not matched to a gene. CDR1 is SGHRS, CDR2 YFSETQ, per germline. The CDR3 region has the DNA TGCGCCAGCGGAAGGGGAGGGACGCAAGAGACCCAGTACTTC. Translation gives CASGRGGTQETQYF.

V gene TRBV29-1 combines with J gene TRBJ2-7; D may match TRBD1 or TRBD2 (5 bases each). Germline V gene lookup returns CDR1 SQVTM and CDR2 ANQGSEA. Trimming stripped 6 bases from V and 2 bases from J, with 14 bases between. The CDR3 has 13 residues. As DNA, the CDR3 is TGCAGCGTACGCCGGGACCTAGCCTACGAGCAGTACTTC. Residues: CSVRRDLAYEQYF.

V gene TRBV24-1 combines with J gene TRBJ1-6, with D hard to call. This CDR3 contains 17 residues. The germline gives CDR1 KGHDR, CDR2 SFDVKD. Trimming took 6 bases from V and 0 from J, leaving 14 bases between them. CDR3 nucleotide sequence: TGTGCCACCAGTTTGTATTTCGGAAACTCCTATAATTCACCCCTCCACTTT. It is translated as CATSLYFGNSYNSPLHF.

The genes are TRBV3-1 and TRBJ2-1, with D maybe TRBD1 (7 bases). This CDR3 is 14 amino acids long. Trimming left V 4 bases short and J 6 bases short, with 13 bases between. The germline gives CDR1 LGHDT, CDR2 YNNKEL (reference sequence). The CDR3 nucleotides read TGTGCCAGCAGCCCGCGGGACAGCCGCAATGAGCAGTTCTTC. Amino acid sequence: CASSPRDSRNEQFF.

This clonotype appeared a few times. The chain links TRBV6-6 to TRBJ2-7; D unresolved. Germline V gene data show CDR1 as MNHNY and CDR2 as SVGAGI (reference sequence). Trimming cost V 1 base and J 5 bases, with 3 bases left between them. The CDR3 totals 11 residues. CDR3 protein: CASSYWDEQYF. The CDR3 region has the DNA TGTGCCAGCAGTTACTGGGACGAGCAGTACTTC.

The chain is built from TRBV28 and TRBJ2-7; 9 nucleotides match TRBD2. Germline V gives CDR1 MDHEN, CDR2 SYDVKM. With V trimmed by 7 bases and J by 0 bases, 10 bases remained unmatched. CDR3 length: 16 amino acids. The CDR3 DNA reads as TGTGCCAGCACGAAACTAGCGGGTACCAGCTCCTACGAGCAGTACTTC. Residues: CASTKLAGTSSYEQYF.

The chain is built from TRBV10-3 and TRBJ2-5; D perhaps matches TRBD2 (6 bases). CDR3 length: 14 amino acids. Trimming left V 6 bases short and J 4 bases short, with 15 bases between. Germline loops: CDR1 ENHRY, CDR2 SYGVKD. CDR3 region: CAIRGTSPSETQYF. In nucleotides, the CDR3 is TGTGCCATCAGAGGGACTTCCCCCTCAGAGACCCAGTACTTC.

The genes are TRBV7-2 and TRBJ1-2; 11 bases fit TRBD1. V lost 5 bases to trimming and J lost 7 bases; unmatched junction nucleotides: 9. CDR3 length: 15 amino acids. CDR1 is SGHTA and CDR2 is FQGNSA in the germline V gene. CDR3 in amino acids: CASSPVTGTGGGYTF. The CDR3 DNA reads as TGTGCCAGCAGCCCCGTAACCGGGACAGGGGGTGGCTACACCTTC.

This clonotype was detected ten times or more. J is TRBJ2-7 and V is TRBV20-1; D remains unclear. Trimming took 0 bases from V and 1 from J, leaving 7 bases between them. Per the germline V gene, CDR1 is DFQATT and CDR2 is SNEGSKA (reference sequence). The CDR3 runs 13 residues. CDR3 sequence (DNA): TGCAGTGCTAGAGATCGGGTTTCCTACGAGCAGTACTTC. It is translated as CSARDRVSYEQYF.

The rearrangement joins TRBV28 to TRBJ2-7, with TRBD1 identical over 8 bases. Germline V gene data show CDR1 as MDHEN and CDR2 as SYDVKM. This CDR3 region has 14 residues. The V segment lost 3 bases and the J segment 6 bases; nucleotides outside the gene matches: 7. The CDR3 DNA sequence: TGTGCCAGCAGTTTTGACAGGGGTCCTTTCGAGCAGTACTTC. This codes for CASSFDRGPFEQYF.